This entry is about one T cell receptor beta chain. Data came from immunoSEQ multiplex PCR; TCRdb stores just in-frame clones and leaves some out. There are 200,000 to 250,000 clones in the sample; 90% occur only once, and more than 12% lies in the top ten. Exposed study participants had met a COVID-19 case within 2 weeks before entry. The data were taken from a study of blood T cell repertoires in COVID-19. Study as a whole: T cells, B-cell-depleted T cells, or PBMCs provided the cDNA or gDNA that served as material.

Germline CDR1 and CDR2: MNHEY and SVGAGI. The J segment lost 1 base and the V segment lost 8 bases, leaving 4 bases of the junction unmatched. The CDR3 consists of 13 residues. The specimen sequenced was PBMCs or T cells enriched from blood (not recorded which). This sequence was found in a man between 25 and 39 years old who had been exposed to COVID-19. This chain links TRBV6-5 with TRBJ1-1; 7 bases match TRBD1. The CDR3 reads CASLRTGNTEAFF. CDR3 DNA: TGTGCCAGCCTCAGGACAGGGAACACTGAAGCTTTCTTT.